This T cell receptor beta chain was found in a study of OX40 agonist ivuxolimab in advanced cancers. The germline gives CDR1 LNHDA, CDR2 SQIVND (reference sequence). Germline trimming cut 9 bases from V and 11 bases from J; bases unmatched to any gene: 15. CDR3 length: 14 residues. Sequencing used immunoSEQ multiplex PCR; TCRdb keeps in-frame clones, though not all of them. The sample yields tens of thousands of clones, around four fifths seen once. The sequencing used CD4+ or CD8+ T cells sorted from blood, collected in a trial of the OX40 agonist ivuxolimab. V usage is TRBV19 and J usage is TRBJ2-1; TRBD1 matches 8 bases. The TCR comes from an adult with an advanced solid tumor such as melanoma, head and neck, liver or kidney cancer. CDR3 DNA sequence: TGTGCCAGCCGATTCGGGACAGGCCATCAGAAGCAGTTCTTC. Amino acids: CASRFGTGHQKQFF.